Listed here is a single T cell receptor (beta chain). This entry comes from a study of blood T cell repertoires in COVID-19. Sequencing used immunoSEQ multiplex PCR; TCRdb keeps in-frame clones, though not all of them. The profile shows more than 95,000 clones, around 82% of them singletons. This clonotype originated in a human donor in a cohort sampled during active or convalescent COVID-19. The material sequenced was peripheral blood.

CDR3 sequence (DNA): TGTGCCAGCATCCAGGGGGGAAAAGGCACAGATACGCAGTATTTT. It encodes CASIQGGKGTDTQYF. V and J are TRBV6-5 and TRBJ2-3; perhaps TRBD1 as D (7 bases). CDR1 is MNHEY and CDR2 is SVGAGI in the germline V gene. The germline V and J ends were trimmed by 7 bases and 1 base, with 15 bases remaining between them. This CDR3 comprises 15 residues.